What follows is one T cell receptor (beta chain) and its context. The antigen is undetermined. This record comes from a study of T cell responses to AZD1222 COVID-19 vaccine. Whole-study findings and limits: After two AZD1222 doses, spike-specific TCR breadth and depth rose versus day 0. Samples come after the peak T cell response, not at day 14. Reportedly, nearly half of unique spike TCRs recognized epitopes outside B.1.351/B.1.1.7 mutations.

V was cut by 3 bases and J by 0 bases, with 10 bases left in between. The CDR3 runs to 15 residues. Germline V gene lookup returns CDR1 SEHNR and CDR2 FQNEAQ (reference sequence). TCRdb's copy holds only in-frame clones and misses some; the assay was immunoSEQ multiplex PCR. The table records around 160,000 clones, 85% to 95% of them present only once. This sequence originates from an adult in good health. This material consisted of peripheral blood, taken on day 0 of AZD1222 vaccination. The V and J genes are TRBV7-9 and TRBJ2-3; D call uncertain. The DNA for the CDR3 is TGTGCCAGCAGCTTGCTAACCCCAAGCACAGATACGCAGTATTTT. Its protein is CASSLLTPSTDTQYF.